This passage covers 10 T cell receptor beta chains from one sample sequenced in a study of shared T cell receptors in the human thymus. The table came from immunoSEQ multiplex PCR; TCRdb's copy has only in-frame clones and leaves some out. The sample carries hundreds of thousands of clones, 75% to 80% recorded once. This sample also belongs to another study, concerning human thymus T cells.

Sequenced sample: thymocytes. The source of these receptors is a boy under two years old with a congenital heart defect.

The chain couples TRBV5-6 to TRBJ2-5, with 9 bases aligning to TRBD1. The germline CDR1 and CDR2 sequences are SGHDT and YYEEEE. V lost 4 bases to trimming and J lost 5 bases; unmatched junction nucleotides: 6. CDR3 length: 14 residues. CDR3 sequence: CASSAGQGWETQYF. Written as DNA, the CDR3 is TGTGCCAGCAGCGCCGGACAGGGGTGGGAGACCCAGTACTTC.

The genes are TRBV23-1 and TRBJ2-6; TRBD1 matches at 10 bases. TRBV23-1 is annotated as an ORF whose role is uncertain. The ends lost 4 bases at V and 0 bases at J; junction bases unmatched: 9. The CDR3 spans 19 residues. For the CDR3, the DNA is TGCGCCAGCAGTCTGAGTCGGGACAGGGGAAGCTCTGGGGCCAACGTCCTGACTTTC. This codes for CASSLSRDRGSSGANVLTF.

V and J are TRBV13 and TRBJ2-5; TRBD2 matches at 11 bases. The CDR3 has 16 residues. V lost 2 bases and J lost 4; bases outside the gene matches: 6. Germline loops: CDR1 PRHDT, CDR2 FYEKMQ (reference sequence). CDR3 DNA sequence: TGTGCCAGCAGCTTAAGTTCTAGCGGGAGGCGAGAGACCCAGTACTTC. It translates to CASSLSSSGRRETQYF.

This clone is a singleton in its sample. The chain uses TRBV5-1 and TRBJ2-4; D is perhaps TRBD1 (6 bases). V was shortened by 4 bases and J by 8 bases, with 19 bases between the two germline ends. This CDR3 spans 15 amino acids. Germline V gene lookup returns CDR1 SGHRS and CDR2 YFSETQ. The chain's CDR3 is CASSLVGGALYIQYF. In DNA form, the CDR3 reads TGCGCCAGCAGCCTCGTTGGGGGCGCGTTATACATTCAGTACTTC.

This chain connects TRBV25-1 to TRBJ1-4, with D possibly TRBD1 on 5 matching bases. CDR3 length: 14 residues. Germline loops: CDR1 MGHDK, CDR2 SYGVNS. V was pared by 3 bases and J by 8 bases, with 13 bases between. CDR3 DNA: TGTGCCAGCAGTGAGGGCAGGGTGAAAGAAAAACTGTTTTTT. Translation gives CASSEGRVKEKLFF.

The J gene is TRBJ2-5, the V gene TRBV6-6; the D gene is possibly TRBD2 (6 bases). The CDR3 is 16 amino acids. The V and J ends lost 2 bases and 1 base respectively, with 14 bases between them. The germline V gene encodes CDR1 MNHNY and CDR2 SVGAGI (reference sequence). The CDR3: CASSYPVAGPQETQYF. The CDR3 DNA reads TGTGCCAGCAGTTACCCAGTGGCGGGACCCCAAGAGACCCAGTACTTC.

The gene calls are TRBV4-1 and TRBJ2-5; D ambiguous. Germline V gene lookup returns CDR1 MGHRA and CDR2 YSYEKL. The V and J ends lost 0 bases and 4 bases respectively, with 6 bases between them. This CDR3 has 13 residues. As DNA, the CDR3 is TGCGCCAGCAGCCAAGATCGTCGAGAGACCCAGTACTTC. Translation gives CASSQDRRETQYF.

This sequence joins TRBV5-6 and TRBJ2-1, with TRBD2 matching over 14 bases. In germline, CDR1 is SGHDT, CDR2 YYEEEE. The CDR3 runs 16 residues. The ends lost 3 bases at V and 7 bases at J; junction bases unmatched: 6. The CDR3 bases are TGTGCCAGCAGCTCGGGACTAGCGGGAGTCGGGAATGAGCAGTTCTTC. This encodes CASSSGLAGVGNEQFF.

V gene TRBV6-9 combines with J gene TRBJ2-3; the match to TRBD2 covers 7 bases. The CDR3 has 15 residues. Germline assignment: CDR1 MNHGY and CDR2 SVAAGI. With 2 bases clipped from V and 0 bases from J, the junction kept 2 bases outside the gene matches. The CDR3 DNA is TGTGCCAGCAGTTATGGGAGGGTAAGCACAGATACGCAGTATTTT. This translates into CASSYGRVSTDTQYF.

The CDR3 spells CASHAPLGQGALVAKNIQYF. CDR3 coding DNA: TGTGCCAGCCACGCTCCTCTGGGACAGGGTGCCCTTGTAGCCAAAAACATTCAGTACTTC. The chain carries TRBV19 and TRBJ2-4; 9 nucleotides agree with TRBD1. Per the germline V gene, CDR1 is LNHDA and CDR2 is SQIVND (reference sequence). This CDR3 is 20 amino acids long. V gave up 9 bases and J gave up 0 bases; unmatched junction bases: 21.